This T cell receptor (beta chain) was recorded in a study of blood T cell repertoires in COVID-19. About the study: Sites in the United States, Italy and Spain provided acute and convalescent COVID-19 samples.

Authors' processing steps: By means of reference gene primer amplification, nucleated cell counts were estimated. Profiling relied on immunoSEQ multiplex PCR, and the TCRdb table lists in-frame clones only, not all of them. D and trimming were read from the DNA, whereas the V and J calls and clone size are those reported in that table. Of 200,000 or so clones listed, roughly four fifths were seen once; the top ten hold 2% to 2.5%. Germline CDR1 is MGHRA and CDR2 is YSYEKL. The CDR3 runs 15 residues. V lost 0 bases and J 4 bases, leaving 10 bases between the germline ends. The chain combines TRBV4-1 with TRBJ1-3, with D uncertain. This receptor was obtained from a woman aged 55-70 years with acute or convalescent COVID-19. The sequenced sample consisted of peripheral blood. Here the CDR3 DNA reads TGCGCCAGCAGCCAAGAGGCAGTGTCCGGAAACACCATATATTTT. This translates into CASSQEAVSGNTIYF.